Following are 3 T cell receptor beta chains from one sample sequenced in a study of siplizumab effects on memory and regulatory T cells. This table comes from immunoSEQ multiplex PCR, and its TCRdb copy is limited to in-frame clones, with some not included. The repertoire holds over 85,000 clones, 90% to 95% seen once, with roughly 0.3% in the top ten. The sample consisted of non-Treg CD4+ T cells sorted from blood. The receptors come from a human donor in good health.

This chain joins TRBV2 and TRBJ1-6; D unresolved. The CDR3 consists of 14 residues. Trimming left V 6 bases short and J 2 bases short, with 8 bases between. Germline V CDR1 and CDR2: SNHLY, FYNNEI. The CDR3 protein is CASRTGTYNSPLHF. CDR3 sequence (DNA): TGTGCCAGCAGGACCGGGACCTATAATTCACCCCTCCACTTT.

This clone was detected once. The chain uses TRBV13 and TRBJ2-5, with D perhaps matching TRBD2 (6 bases). CDR3 size: 13 residues. V was cut by 5 bases and J by 5 bases, with 12 bases left in between. In germline, CDR1 is PRHDT, CDR2 FYEKMQ (reference sequence). The CDR3 nucleotides read TGTGCCAGCAGCGCCGGGAGATCCGAGACCCAGTACTTC. Translated: CASSAGRSETQYF.

The rearrangement links TRBV14 to TRBJ2-3, with D unresolved. V was clipped by 5 bases and J by 0 bases, with 15 bases between them. CDR1 and CDR2 from the germline V gene are SGHDN and FVKESK. The CDR3 extends over 16 amino acids. In DNA form, the CDR3 reads TGTGCCAGCAGCTATATACTAACGACAAGCACAGATACGCAGTATTTT. Residues: CASSYILTTSTDTQYF.